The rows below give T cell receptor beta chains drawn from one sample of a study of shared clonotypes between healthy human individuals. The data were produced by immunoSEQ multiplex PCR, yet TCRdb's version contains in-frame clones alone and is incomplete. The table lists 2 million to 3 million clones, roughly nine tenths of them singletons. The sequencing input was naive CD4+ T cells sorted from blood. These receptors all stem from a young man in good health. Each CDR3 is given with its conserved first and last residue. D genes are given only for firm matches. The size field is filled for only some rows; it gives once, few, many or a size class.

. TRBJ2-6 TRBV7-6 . CASSLIRGGASSGANVLTF TGTGCCAGCAGCTTGATTAGGGGTGGCGCGAGCTCTGGGGCCAACGTCCTGACTTTC
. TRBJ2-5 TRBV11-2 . CASSGDAGAGETQYF TGTGCCAGCAGCGGTGACGCAGGAGCAGGGGAGACCCAGTACTTC
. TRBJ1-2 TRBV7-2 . CASSLPGQGGYTF TGTGCCAGCAGCCTCCCAGGGCAAGGCGGCTACACCTTC
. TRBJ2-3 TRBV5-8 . CASSWDVSSTDTQYF TGTGCCAGCAGCTGGGATGTATCTAGCACAGATACGCAGTATTTT
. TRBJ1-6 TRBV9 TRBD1 CASSLRGTVNSPLHF TGTGCCAGCAGCTTAAGAGGGACAGTTAATTCACCCCTCCACTTT
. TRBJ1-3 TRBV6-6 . CASSPSGNTIYF TGTGCCAGCAGTCCGAGTGGAAACACCATATATTTT
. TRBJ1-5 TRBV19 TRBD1 CASSPSGGRQPQHF TGTGCCAGTAGTCCCTCAGGGGGCCGGCAGCCCCAGCATTTT
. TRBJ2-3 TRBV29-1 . CSVDGGSTDTQYF TGCAGCGTTGACGGGGGAAGCACAGATACGCAGTATTTT
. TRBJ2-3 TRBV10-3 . CAISGSTDTQYF TGTGCCATCAGTGGGTCCACAGATACGCAGTATTTT
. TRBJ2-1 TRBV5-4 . CASSTQTSYNEQFF TGTGCCAGCAGTACCCAGACCTCCTACAATGAGCAGTTCTTC
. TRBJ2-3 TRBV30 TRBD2 CAQRLAGLTDTQYF TGTGCCCAAAGGCTAGCGGGGTTGACAGATACGCAGTATTTT
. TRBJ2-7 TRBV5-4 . CASRMGWENEQYF TGTGCCAGCAGGATGGGTTGGGAGAACGAGCAGTACTTC
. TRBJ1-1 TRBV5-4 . CASSLAGGRTNTEAFF TGTGCCAGCAGCTTGGCCGGAGGACGGACGAACACTGAAGCTTTCTTT
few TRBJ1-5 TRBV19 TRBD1 CASSTRMTGEGQPQHF TGTGCCAGTAGTACCCGAATGACAGGGGAGGGTCAGCCCCAGCATTTT
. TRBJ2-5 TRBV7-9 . CASSLSGTPQETQYF TGTGCCAGCAGCTTAAGCGGGACACCCCAAGAGACCCAGTACTTC
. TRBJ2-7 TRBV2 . CASSDLEQYF TGTGCCAGCAGTGACCTCGAGCAGTACTTC
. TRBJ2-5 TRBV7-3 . CASSLIKQETQYF TGTGCCAGCAGCTTAATAAAACAAGAGACCCAGTACTTC
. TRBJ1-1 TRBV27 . CASSKEPGTEAFF TGTGCCAGCAGTAAAGAACCGGGTACTGAAGCTTTCTTT
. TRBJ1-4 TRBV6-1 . CASSEPSSEKLFF TGTGCCAGCAGTGAACCGTCCAGCGAAAAACTGTTTTTT
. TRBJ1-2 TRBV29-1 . CSVEGRGQGSNYGYTF TGCAGCGTTGAAGGTCGAGGGCAGGGTTCTAACTATGGCTACACCTTC
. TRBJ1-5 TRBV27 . CASSLNRVNQPQHF TGTGCCAGCAGTTTGAACAGGGTAAATCAGCCCCAGCATTTT
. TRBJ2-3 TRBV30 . CAWSVQISTDTQYF TGTGCCTGGAGTGTACAGATCAGCACAGATACGCAGTATTTT
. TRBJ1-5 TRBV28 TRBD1 CASSFLDREEQPQHF TGTGCCAGCAGTTTTTTGGACAGGGAGGAACAGCCCCAGCATTTT
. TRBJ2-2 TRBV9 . CASSVAGANTGELFF TGTGCCAGCAGCGTCGCAGGGGCGAACACCGGGGAGCTGTTTTTT
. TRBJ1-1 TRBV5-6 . CASKRDLNTEAFF TGTGCCAGCAAACGGGACCTGAACACTGAAGCTTTCTTT
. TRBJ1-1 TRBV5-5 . CASSLGAGLNTEAFF TGTGCCAGCAGCTTGGGGGCAGGACTGAACACTGAAGCTTTCTTT
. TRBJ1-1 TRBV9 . CASSGVTDHMNTEAFF TGTGCCAGCAGCGGGGTGACAGACCACATGAACACTGAAGCTTTCTTT
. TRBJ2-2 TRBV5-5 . CASSLYKGGAGELFF TGTGCCAGCAGCTTGTATAAAGGGGGAGCCGGGGAGCTGTTTTTT
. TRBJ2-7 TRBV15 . CATSLDIGYSYEQYF TGTGCCACCAGCTTAGATATCGGTTACTCCTACGAGCAGTACTTC
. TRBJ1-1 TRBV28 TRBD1 CASSLEGAGTEAFF TGTGCCAGCAGTTTGGAGGGGGCCGGCACTGAAGCTTTCTTT
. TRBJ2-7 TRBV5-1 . CASSWGISYEQYF TGCGCCAGCAGCTGGGGGATTTCCTACGAGCAGTACTTC
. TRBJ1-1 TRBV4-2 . CASSQDRKGNTEAFF TGTGCCAGCAGCCAAGATAGGAAGGGGAACACTGAAGCTTTCTTT
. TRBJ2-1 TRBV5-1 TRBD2 CASSLGTSGRNEQFF TGCGCCAGCAGCCTGGGGACTAGCGGGAGGAATGAGCAGTTCTTC
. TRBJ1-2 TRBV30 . CAWSASKRVGMGYTF TGTGCCTGGAGTGCCTCAAAAAGGGTTGGGATGGGCTACACCTTC
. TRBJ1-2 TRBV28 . CASSFGPIYGYTF TGTGCCAGCAGTTTCGGGCCAATTTATGGCTACACCTTC
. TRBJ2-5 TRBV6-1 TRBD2 CASNRLAGIQETQYF TGTGCCAGCAACCGACTAGCGGGTATCCAAGAGACCCAGTACTTC
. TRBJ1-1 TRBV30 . CALSGTGGRRDTEAFF TGTGCCCTCTCTGGCACCGGGGGTCGCAGGGACACTGAAGCTTTCTTT
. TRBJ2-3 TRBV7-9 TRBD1 CASTYRGATDTQYF TGTGCCAGCACCTACAGGGGGGCCACAGATACGCAGTATTTT
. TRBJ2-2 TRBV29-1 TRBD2 CSVGTSGLNTGELFF TGCAGCGTTGGGACTAGCGGACTCAACACCGGGGAGCTGTTTTTT
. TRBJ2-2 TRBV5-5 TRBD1 CASRQTGANTGELFF TGTGCCAGCCGACAGACAGGGGCGAACACCGGGGAGCTGTTTTTT
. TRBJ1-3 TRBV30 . CAWIPDRRLSGNTIYF TGTGCCTGGATCCCCGACAGACGACTCTCTGGAAACACCATATATTTT
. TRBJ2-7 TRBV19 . CASSIRGLSYEQYF TGTGCCAGTAGTATTCGTGGCCTGTCCTACGAGCAGTACTTC
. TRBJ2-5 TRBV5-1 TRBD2 CASSPGLAGGSETQYF TGCGCCAGCAGCCCGGGACTAGCGGGAGGGTCAGAGACCCAGTACTTC
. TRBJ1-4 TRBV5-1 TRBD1 CASSLEGTGLEKLFF TGCGCCAGCAGCTTGGAGGGGACAGGTTTGGAAAAACTGTTTTTT
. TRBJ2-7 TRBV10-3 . CAISGKPGGVSSYEQYF TGTGCCATCAGTGGAAAGCCCGGGGGAGTCAGCTCCTACGAGCAGTACTTC
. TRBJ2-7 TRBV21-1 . CASSKEKTGETYEQYF TGTGCCAGCAGCAAAGAGAAAACGGGGGAGACCTACGAGCAGTACTTC